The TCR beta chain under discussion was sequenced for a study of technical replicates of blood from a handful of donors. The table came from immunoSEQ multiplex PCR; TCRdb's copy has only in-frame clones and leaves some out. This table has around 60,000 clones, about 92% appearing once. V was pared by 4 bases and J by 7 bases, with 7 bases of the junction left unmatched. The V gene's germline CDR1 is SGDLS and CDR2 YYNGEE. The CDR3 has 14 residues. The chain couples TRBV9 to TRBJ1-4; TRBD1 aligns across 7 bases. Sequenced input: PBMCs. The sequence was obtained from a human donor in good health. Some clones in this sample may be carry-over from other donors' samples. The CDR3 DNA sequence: TGTGCCAGCAGCCCACGACAGGGTTCTGAAAAACTGTTTTTT. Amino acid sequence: CASSPRQGSEKLFF.